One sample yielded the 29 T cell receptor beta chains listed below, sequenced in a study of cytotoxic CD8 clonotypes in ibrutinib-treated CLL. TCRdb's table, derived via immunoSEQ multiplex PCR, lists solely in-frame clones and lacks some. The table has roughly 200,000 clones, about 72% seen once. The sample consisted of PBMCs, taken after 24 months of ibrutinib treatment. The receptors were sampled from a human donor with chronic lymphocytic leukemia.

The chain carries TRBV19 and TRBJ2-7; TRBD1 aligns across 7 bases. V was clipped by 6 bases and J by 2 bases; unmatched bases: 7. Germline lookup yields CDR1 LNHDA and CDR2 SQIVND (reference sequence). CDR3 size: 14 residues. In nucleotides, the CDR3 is TGTGCCAGTAGCGGGACAGAACGACCCTACGAGCAGTACTTC. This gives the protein CASSGTERPYEQYF. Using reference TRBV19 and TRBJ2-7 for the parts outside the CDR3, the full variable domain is DGGITQSPKYLFRKEGQNVTLSCEQNLNHDAMYWYRQDPGQGLRLIYYSQIVNDFQKGDIAEGYSVSREKKESFPLTVTSAQKNPTAFYLCASSGTERPYEQYFGPGTRLTVT.

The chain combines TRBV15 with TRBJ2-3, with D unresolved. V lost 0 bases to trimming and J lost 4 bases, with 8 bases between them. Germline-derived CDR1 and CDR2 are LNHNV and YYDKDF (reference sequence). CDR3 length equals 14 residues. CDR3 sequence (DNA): TGTGCCACCAGCAGAGATAGCAGCTCAGATACGCAGTATTTT. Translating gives CATSRDSSSDTQYF.

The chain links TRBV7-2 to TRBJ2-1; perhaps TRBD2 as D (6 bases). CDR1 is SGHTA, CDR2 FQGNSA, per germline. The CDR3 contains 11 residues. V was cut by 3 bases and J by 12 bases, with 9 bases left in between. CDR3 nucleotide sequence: TGTGCCAGCAGCTTGGCGGGACCGCAGTTCTTC. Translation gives CASSLAGPQFF.

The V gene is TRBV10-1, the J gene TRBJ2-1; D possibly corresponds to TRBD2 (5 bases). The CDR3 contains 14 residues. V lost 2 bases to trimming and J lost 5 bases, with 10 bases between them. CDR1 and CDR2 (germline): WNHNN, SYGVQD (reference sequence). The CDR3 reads CASSEGLSHNEQFF. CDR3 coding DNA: TGCGCCAGCAGTGAGGGACTTAGCCACAATGAGCAGTTCTTC.

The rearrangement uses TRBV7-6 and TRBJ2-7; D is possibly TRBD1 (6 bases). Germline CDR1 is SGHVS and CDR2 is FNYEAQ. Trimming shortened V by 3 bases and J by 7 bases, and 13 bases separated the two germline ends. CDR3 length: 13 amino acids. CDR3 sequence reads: CASSLNLRGEQYF. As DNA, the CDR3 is TGTGCCAGCAGCTTGAATTTGAGGGGGGAGCAGTACTTC.

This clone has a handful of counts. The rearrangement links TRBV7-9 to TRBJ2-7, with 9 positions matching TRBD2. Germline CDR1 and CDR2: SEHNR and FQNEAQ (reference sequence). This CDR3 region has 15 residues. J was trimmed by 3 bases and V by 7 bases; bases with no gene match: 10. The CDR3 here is CASTGLAGDHYEQYF. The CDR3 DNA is TGTGCCAGCACTGGTTTAGCGGGAGACCACTACGAGCAGTACTTC.

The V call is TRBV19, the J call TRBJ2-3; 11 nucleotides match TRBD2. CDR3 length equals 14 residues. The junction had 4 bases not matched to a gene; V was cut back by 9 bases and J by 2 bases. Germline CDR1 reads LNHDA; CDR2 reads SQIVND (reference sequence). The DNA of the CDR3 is TGTGCCAGCAGACTAGCGGGAAACACAGATACGCAGTATTTT. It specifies CASRLAGNTDTQYF. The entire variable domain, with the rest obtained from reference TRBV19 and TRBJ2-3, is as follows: DGGITQSPKYLFRKEGQNVTLSCEQNLNHDAMYWYRQDPGQGLRLIYYSQIVNDFQKGDIAEGYSVSREKKESFPLTVTSAQKNPTAFYLCASRLAGNTDTQYFGPGTRLTVL.

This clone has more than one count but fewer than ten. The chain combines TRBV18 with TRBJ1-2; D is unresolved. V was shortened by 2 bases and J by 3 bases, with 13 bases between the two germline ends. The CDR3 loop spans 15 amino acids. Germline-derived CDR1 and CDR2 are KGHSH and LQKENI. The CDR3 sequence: CASSPEGFFYYGYTF. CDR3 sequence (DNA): TGTGCCAGCTCACCAGAGGGATTCTTCTACTATGGCTACACCTTC.

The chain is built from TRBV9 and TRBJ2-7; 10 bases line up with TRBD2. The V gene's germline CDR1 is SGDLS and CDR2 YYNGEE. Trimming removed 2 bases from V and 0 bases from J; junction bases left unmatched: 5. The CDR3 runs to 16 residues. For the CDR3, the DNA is TGTGCCAGCAGCGTCGGAGGACTAGCGGCCTCCTACGAGCAGTACTTC. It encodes CASSVGGLAASYEQYF.

CDR3 sequence (DNA): TGTGCCAGCAGTTACTCGAGGGACAATCAGCCCCAGCATTTT. It is translated as CASSYSRDNQPQHF. The chain links TRBV6-5 to TRBJ1-5; no firm D call. V was clipped by 0 bases and J by 3 bases, with 6 bases between them. This CDR3 contains 14 residues. CDR1 is MNHEY and CDR2 is SVGAGI in the germline V gene.

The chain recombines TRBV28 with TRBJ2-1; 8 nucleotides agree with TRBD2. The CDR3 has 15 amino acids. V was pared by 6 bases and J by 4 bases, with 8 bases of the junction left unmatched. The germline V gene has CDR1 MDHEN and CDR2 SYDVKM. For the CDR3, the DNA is TGTGCCAGCAGACCCACTAGCGGAAGATACAATGAGCAGTTCTTC. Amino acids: CASRPTSGRYNEQFF. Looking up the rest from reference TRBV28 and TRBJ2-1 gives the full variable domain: DVKVTQSSRYLVKRTGEKVFLECVQDMDHENMFWYRQDPGLGLRLIYFSYDVKMKEKGDIPEGYSVSREKKERFSLILESASTNQTSMYLCASRPTSGRYNEQFFGPGTRLTVL.

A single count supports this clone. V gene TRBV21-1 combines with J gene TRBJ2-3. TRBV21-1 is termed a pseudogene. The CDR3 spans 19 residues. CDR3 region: CASSKGSGGLGLATDTQYF. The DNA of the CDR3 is TGTGCCAGCAGCAAAGGTTCAGGGGGCTTAGGACTAGCCACAGATACGCAGTATTTT.

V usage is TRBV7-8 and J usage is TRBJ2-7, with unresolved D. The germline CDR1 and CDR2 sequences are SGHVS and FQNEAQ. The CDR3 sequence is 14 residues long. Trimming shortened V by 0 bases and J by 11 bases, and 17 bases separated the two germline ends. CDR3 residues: CASSLARANSPKYF. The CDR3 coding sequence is TGTGCCAGCAGCTTAGCCCGGGCAAATTCACCAAAGTACTTC.

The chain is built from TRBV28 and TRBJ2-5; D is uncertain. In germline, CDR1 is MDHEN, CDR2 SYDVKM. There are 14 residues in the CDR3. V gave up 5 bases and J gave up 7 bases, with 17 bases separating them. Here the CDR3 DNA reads TGTGCCAGCAGTGAAGAGGTATTTCGGCGGACCCAGTACTTC. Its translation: CASSEEVFRRTQYF.

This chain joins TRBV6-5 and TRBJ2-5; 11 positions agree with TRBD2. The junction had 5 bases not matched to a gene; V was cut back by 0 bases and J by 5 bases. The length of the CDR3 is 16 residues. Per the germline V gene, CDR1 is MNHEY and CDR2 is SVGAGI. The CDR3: CASSYSGLAGGETQYF. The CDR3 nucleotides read TGTGCCAGCAGTTACTCGGGGCTAGCGGGAGGTGAGACCCAGTACTTC.

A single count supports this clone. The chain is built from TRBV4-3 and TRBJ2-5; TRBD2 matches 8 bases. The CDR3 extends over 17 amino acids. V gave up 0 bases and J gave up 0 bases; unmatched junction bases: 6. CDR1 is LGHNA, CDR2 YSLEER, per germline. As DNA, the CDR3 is TGCGCCAGCAGCCAAGATTTAACTAGCGGAAACCAAGAGACCCAGTACTTC. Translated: CASSQDLTSGNQETQYF.

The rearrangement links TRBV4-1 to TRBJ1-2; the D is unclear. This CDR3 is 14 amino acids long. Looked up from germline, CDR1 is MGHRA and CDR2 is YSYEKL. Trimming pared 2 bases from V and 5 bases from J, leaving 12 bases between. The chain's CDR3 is CASSQSEGRYGYTF. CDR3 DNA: TGCGCCAGCAGCCAAAGTGAAGGGCGGTATGGCTACACCTTC.

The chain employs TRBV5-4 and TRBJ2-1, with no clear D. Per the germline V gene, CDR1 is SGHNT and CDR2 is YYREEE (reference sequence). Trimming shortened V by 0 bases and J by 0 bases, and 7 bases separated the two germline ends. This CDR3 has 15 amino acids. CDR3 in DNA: TGTGCCAGCAGCTTGGAAGGCTTCTCCTACAATGAGCAGTTCTTC. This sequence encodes CASSLEGFSYNEQFF.

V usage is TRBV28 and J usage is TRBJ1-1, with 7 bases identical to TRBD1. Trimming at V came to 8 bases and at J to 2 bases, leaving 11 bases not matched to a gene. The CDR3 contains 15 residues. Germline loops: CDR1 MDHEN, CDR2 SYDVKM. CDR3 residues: CASHLGTGVNTEAFF. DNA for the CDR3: TGTGCCAGCCACTTGGGAACAGGGGTTAACACTGAAGCTTTCTTT.

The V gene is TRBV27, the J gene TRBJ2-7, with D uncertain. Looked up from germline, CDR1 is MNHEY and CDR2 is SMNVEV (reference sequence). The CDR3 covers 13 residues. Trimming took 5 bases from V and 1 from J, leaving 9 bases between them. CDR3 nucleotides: TGTGCCAGCAGTGACCCCGCGTCCTACGAGCAGTACTTC. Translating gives CASSDPASYEQYF.

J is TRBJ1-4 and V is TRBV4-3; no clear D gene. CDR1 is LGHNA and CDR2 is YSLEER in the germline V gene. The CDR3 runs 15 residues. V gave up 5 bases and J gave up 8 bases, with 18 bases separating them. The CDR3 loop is CASSNRVRGSEKLFF. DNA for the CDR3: TGCGCCAGCAGCAACCGGGTTCGAGGGAGCGAAAAACTGTTTTTT.

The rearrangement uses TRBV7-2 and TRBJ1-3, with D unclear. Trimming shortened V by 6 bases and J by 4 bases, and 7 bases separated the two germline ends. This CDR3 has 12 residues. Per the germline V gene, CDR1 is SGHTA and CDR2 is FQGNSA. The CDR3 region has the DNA TGTGCCAGCAGAAAAGGGGGAAACACCATATATTTT. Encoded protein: CASRKGGNTIYF.

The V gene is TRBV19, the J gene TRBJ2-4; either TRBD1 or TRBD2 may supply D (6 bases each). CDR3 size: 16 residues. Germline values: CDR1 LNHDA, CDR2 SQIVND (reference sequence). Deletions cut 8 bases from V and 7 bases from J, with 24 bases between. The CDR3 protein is CASSSRGQTRPNIQYF. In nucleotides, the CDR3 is TGTGCCAGTTCCTCCCGGGGGCAGACTCGACCGAACATTCAGTACTTC. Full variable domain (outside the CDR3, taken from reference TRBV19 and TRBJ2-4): DGGITQSPKYLFRKEGQNVTLSCEQNLNHDAMYWYRQDPGQGLRLIYYSQIVNDFQKGDIAEGYSVSREKKESFPLTVTSAQKNPTAFYLCASSSRGQTRPNIQYFGAGTRLSVL.

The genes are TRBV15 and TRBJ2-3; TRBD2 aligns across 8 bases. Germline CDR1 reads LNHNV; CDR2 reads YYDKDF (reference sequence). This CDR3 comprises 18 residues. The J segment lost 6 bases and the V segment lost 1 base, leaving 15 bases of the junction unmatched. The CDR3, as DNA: TGTGCCACCAGCAGAGGGAGGTCTATGGGACTAGAGGGGGATACGCAGTATTTT. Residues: CATSRGRSMGLEGDTQYF.

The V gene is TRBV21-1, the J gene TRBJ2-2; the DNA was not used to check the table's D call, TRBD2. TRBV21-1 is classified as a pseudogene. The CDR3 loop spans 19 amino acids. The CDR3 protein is CASSKVRLAGDLNTGELFF. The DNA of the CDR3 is TGTGCCAGCAGCAAAGTAAGACTAGCGGGCGACTTGAACACCGGGGAGCTGTTTTTT.

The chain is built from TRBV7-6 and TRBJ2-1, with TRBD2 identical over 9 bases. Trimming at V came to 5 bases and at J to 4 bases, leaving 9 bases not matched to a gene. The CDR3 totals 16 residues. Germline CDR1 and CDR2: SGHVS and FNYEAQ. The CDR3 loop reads CASSQPLAGKYNEQFF. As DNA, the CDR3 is TGTGCCAGCAGCCAACCACTAGCGGGTAAATACAATGAGCAGTTCTTC.

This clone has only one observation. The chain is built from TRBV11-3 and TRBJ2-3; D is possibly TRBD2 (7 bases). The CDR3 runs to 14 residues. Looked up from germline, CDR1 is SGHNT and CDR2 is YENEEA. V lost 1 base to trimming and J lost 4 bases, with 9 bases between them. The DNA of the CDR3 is TGTGCCAGCAGCTTAGGGGGGGGGCCAGATACGCAGTATTTT. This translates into CASSLGGGPDTQYF.

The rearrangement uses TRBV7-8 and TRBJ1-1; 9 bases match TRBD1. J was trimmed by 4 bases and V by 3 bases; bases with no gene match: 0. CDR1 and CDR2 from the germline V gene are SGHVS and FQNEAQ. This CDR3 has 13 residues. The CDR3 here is CASSLGQGTEAFF. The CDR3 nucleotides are TGTGCCAGCAGCTTGGGACAGGGCACTGAAGCTTTCTTT.

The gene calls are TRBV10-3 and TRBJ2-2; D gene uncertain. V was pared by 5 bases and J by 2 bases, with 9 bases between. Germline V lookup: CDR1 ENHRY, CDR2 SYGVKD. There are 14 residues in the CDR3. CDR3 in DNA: TGTGCCATCAGTTTTAACCCAAACACCGGGGAGCTGTTTTTT. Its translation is CAISFNPNTGELFF.